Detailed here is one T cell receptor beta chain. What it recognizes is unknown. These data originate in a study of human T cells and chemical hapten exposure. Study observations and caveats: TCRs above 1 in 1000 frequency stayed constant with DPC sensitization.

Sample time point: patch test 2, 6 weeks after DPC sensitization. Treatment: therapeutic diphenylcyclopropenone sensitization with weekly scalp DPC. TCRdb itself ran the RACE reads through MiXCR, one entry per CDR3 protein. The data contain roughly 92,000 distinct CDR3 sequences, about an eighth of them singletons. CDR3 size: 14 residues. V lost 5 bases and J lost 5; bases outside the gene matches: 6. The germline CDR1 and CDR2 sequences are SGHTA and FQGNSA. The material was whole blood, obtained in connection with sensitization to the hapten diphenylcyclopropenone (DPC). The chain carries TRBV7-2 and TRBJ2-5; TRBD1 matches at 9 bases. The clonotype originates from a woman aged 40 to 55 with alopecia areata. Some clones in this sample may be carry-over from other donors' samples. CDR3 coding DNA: TGTGCCAGCAGCGGCAGGACAGGGGTTGAGACCCAGTACTTC. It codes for CASSGRTGVETQYF.